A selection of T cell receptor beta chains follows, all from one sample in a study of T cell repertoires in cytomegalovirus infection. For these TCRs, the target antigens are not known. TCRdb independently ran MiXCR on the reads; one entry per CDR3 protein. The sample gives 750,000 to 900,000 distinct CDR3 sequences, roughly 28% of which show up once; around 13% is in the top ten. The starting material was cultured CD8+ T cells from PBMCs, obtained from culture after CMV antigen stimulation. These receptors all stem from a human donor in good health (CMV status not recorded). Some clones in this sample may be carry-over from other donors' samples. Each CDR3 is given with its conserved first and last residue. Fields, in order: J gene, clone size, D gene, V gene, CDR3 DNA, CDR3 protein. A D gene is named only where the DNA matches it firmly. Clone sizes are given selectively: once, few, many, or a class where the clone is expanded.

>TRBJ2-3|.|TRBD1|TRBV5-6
TGTGCCGCGGGCAGGGGGCGCACAGATACGCAGTATTTT
CAAGRGRTDTQYF
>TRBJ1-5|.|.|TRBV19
TGTGCCAGTAGTTCACGGACAGAGACGAGCAATCAGCCCCAGCATTTT
CASSSRTETSNQPQHF
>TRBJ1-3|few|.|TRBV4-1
TGCGCCAGCAGCCAAGATCCGGAGATCTCTGGAAACACCATATATTTT
CASSQDPEISGNTIYF
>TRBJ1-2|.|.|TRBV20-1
TGCAGTGCTAGAGATGCCCTGTTCTCGATTAACTATGGCTACACCTTC
CSARDALFSINYGYTF
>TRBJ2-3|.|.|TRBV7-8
TGTGCCAGCAGCGTCAGCGGAGTGGCAGATACGCAGTATTTT
CASSVSGVADTQYF
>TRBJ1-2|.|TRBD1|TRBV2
TGTGCCAGCAGTGAGGACAGGAACAGCTATGGCTACACCTTC
CASSEDRNSYGYTF
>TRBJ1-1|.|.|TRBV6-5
TGTGCCAGCAGTCACGGGGGAGTCACTGAAGCTTTCTTT
CASSHGGVTEAFF
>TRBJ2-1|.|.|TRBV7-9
TGTGCCAGCAGGGCGGGCCCTGGCAATGAGCAGTTCTTC
CASRAGPGNEQFF
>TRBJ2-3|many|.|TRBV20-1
TGCAGTGCTAGAGATTCATCCGCTGCTCTTAGCACAGATACGCAGTATTTT
CSARDSSAALSTDTQYF
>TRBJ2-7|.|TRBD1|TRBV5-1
TGCGCCAGCAGCTTGACAGGGGGAGACCTCTACGAGCAGTACTTC
CASSLTGGDLYEQYF
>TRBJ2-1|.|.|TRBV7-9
TGTGCCAGCAGCTTTGAGAGGAGCTCCTACAATGAGCAGTTCTTC
CASSFERSSYNEQFF
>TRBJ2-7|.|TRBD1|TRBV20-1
TGCAGTGCTGGACAGGGGGGTTTCGGCGAGCAGTACTTC
CSAGQGGFGEQYF
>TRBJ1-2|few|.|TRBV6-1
TGTGCCAGCAGTGAAGCGACAGTCTATGGCTACACCTTC
CASSEATVYGYTF
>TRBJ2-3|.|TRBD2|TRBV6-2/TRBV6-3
TGTGCCAGCAGTCACCGGACTAGCTTTTATGGCACAGATACGCAGTATTTT
CASSHRTSFYGTDTQYF
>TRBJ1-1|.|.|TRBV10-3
TGTGCCATGGACAGCGGGGATCACACTGAAGCTTTCTTT
CAMDSGDHTEAFF
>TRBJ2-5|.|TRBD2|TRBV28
TGTGCCAGCAGTTTCGCTAGCGGGGTAAAGACCCAGTACTTC
CASSFASGVKTQYF
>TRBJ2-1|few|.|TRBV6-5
TGTGCCAGCAGTTACTCTCTGGGATACTCCTACAATGAGCAGTTCTTC
CASSYSLGYSYNEQFF
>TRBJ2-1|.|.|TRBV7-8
TGTGCCAGCAGCTTAGTGACGGGGAATGAGCAGTTCTTC
CASSLVTGNEQFF
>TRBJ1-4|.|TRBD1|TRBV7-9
TGTGCCAGCAGCCTTACGTGGACAGGGGTGTCTAATGAAAAACTGTTTTTT
CASSLTWTGVSNEKLFF
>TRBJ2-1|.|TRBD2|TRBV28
TGTGCCAGCAGTTTAGCACCGGGACTAGCGCGGGATGAGCAGTTCTTC
CASSLAPGLARDEQFF